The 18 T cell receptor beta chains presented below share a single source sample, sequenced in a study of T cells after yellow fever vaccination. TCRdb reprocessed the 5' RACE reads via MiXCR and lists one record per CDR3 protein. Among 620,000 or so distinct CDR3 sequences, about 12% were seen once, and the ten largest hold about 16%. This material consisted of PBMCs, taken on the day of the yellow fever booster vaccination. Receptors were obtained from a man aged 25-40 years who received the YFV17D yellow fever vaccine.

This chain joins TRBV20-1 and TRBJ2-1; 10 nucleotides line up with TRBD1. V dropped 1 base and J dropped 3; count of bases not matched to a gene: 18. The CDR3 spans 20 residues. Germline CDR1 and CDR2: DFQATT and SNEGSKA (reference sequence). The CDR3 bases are TGCAGTGCTAGAGGCGGGACAGGGGAACGGCGGAGAACCGGCTACAATGAGCAGTTCTTC. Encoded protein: CSARGGTGERRRTGYNEQFF.

CDR3 sequence reads: CASTNRMGDNYGYTF. In DNA, the CDR3 is TGTGCCAGCACCAATAGAATGGGGGATAACTATGGCTACACCTTC. V usage is TRBV27 and J usage is TRBJ1-2, with D tentatively TRBD1 (5 bases). V lost 7 bases to trimming and J lost 1 base, with 16 bases between them. The CDR3 length is 15 residues. Germline V gene data show CDR1 as MNHEY and CDR2 as SMNVEV (reference sequence).

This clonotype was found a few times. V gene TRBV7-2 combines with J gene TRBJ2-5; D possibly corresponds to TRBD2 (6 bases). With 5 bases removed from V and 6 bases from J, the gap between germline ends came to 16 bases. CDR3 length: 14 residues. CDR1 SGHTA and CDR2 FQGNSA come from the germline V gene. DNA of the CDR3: TGTGCCAGCAGCGATGGGGGGTTGTTGAAGACCCAGTACTTC. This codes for CASSDGGLLKTQYF. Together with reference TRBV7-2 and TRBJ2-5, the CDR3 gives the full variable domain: GAGVSQSPSNKVTEKGKDVELRCDPISGHTALYWYRQSLGQGLEFLIYFQGNSAPDKSGLPSDRFSAERTGGSVSTLTIQRTQQEDSAVYLCASSDGGLLKTQYFGPGTRLLVL.

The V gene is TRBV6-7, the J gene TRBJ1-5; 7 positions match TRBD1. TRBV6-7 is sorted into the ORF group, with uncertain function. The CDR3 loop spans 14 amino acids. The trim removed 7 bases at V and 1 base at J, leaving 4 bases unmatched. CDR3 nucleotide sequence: TGTGCCAGCACTCCAGGGGGAAGCAATCAGCCCCAGCATTTT. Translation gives CASTPGGSNQPQHF.

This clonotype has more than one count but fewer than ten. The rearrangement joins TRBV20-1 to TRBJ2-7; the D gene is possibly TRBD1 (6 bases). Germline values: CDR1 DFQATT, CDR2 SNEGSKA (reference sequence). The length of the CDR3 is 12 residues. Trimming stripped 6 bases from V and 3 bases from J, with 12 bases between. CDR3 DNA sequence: TGCAGTGCCCGAGGGGGACGCTACGAGCAGTACTTC. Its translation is CSARGGRYEQYF.

As DNA, the CDR3 is TGTGCCATCAGTCCCCCATATTACAGGGAAAAACTGTTTTTT. It is translated as CAISPPYYREKLFF. V is TRBV10-3 and J is TRBJ1-4; possible D gene TRBD1, 5 bases. The V end was cut by 5 bases, the J end by 8 bases, with 15 bases between. CDR3 size: 14 residues. Looked up from germline, CDR1 is ENHRY and CDR2 is SYGVKD.

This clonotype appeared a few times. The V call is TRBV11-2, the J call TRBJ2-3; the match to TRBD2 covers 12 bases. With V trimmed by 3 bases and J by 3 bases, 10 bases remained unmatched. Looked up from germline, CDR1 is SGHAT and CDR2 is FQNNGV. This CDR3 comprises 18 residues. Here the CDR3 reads CASSFGATSGRRTDTQYF. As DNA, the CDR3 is TGTGCCAGCAGCTTTGGGGCAACTAGCGGGAGGAGGACAGATACGCAGTATTTT.

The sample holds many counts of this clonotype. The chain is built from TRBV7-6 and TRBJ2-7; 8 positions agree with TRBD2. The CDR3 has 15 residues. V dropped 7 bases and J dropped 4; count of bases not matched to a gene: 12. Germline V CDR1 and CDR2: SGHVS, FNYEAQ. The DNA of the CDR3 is TGTGCCAGCAATCACAGGCAAGCGGGAGATTACGAGCAGTACTTC. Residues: CASNHRQAGDYEQYF.

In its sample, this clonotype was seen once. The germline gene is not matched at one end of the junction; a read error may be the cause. The CDR3 DNA reads as TGCTGTGCTAGATCCTCGGGACACATCCCCACAGATACGCAGTATTTT. It is translated as CCARSSGHIPTDTQYF. This rearrangement joins TRBV20-1 to TRBJ2-3, with a weak D call TRBD1 (6 bases). The germline V gene encodes CDR1 DFQATT and CDR2 SNEGSKA (reference sequence). This CDR3 region has 16 residues.

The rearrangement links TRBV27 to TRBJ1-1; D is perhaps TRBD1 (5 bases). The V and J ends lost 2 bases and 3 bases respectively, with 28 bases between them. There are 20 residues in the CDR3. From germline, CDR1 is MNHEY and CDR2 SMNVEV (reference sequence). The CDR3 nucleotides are TGTGCCAGCAGTTTAGTGGGTCTGAAACTAAAAGGGGAAGGGGACACTGAAGCTTTCTTT. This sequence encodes CASSLVGLKLKGEGDTEAFF.

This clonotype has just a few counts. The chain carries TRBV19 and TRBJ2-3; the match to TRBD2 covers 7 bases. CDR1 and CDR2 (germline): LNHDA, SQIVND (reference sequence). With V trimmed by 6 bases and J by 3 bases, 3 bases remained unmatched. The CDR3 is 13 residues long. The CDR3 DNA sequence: TGTGCCAGTAGGGCTAGCGGAACAGATACGCAGTATTTT. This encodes CASRASGTDTQYF.

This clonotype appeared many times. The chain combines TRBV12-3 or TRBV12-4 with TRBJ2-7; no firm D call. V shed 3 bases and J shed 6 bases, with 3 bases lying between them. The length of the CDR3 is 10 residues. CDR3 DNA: TGTGCCAGCAGTTTCCTCGAGCAGTACTTC. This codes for CASSFLEQYF.

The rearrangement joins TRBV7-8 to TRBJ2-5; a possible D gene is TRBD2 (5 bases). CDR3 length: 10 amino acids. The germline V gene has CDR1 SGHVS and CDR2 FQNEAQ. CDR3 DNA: TGTGCTACTAGCCAAGAGACCCAGTACTTC. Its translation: CATSQETQYF. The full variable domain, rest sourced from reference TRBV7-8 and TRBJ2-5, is GAGVSQSPRYKVAKRGQDVALRCDPISGHVSLFWYQQALGQGPEFLTYFQNEAQLDKSGLPSDRFFAERPEGSVSTLKIQRTQQEDSAVYLCATSQETQYFGPGTRLLVL.

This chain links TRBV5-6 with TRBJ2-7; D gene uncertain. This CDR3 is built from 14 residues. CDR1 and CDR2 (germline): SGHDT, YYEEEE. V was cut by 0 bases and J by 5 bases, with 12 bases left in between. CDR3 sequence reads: CASSLVSPSNEQYF. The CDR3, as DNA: TGTGCCAGCAGCTTGGTCAGCCCCTCTAACGAGCAGTACTTC. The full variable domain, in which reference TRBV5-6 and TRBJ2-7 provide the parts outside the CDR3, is DAGVTQSPTHLIKTRGQQVTLRCSPKSGHDTVSWYQQALGQGPQFIFQYYEEEERQRGNFPDRFSGHQFPNYSSELNVNALLLGDSALYLCASSLVSPSNEQYFGPGTRLTVT.

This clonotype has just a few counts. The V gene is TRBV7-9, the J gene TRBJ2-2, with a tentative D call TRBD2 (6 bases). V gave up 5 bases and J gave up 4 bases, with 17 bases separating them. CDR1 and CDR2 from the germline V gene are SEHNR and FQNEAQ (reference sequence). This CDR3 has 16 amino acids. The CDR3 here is CASSPNLAWGTGELFF. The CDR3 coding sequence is TGTGCCAGCAGCCCCAACCTAGCGTGGGGCACCGGGGAGCTGTTTTTT. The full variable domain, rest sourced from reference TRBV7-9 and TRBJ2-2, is DTGVSQNPRHKITKRGQNVTFRCDPISEHNRLYWYRQTLGQGPEFLTYFQNEAQLEKSRLLSDRFSAERPKGSFSTLEIQRTEQGDSAMYLCASSPNLAWGTGELFFGEGSRLTVL.

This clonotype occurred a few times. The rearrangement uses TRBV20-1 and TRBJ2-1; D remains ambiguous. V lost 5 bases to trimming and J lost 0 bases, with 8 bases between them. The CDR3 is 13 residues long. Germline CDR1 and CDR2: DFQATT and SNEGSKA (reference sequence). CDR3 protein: CSAVGFSYNEQFF. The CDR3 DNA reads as TGCAGTGCTGTGGGCTTCTCCTACAATGAGCAGTTCTTC.

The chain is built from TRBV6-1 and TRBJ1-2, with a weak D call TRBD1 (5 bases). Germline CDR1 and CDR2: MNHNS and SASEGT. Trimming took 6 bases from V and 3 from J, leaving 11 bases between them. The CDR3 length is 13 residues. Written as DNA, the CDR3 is TGTGCCAGCAGCCCCGGGGCGGACTATGGCTACACCTTC. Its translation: CASSPGADYGYTF.

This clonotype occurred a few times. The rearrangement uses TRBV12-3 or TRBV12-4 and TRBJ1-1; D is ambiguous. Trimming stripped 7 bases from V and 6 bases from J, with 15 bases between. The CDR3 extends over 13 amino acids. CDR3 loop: CASKYVPGPEAFF. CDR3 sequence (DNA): TGTGCCAGCAAGTACGTCCCTGGGCCTGAAGCTTTCTTT.